This is a list of T cell receptor beta chains from one sample in a study of T cell responses to AZD1222 COVID-19 vaccine. Repertoires were generated with immunoSEQ multiplex PCR, while TCRdb's copy carries only in-frame clones and drops some. The table lists tens of thousands of clones, 91% of them singletons, with more than 7.5% in the top ten. Sequencing used peripheral blood, obtained 28 days after the second AZD1222 dose. These receptors all stem from an adult who received the AZD1222 COVID-19 vaccine. CDR3s include the opening cysteine and the closing phenylalanine or tryptophan. D genes are given only for firm matches. Clone size is shown for a subset of rows, as once, few, many or a class of expanded clone.

CDR3,DNA,size,J,V,D
CAWSPTRTSEKLFF,TGTGCCTGGAGTCCCACCCGGACTAGTGAAAAACTGTTTTTT,-,TRBJ1-4,TRBV30,-
CASSQDPQSYGYTF,TGTGCCAGCAGCCAAGATCCCCAAAGTTATGGCTACACCTTC,-,TRBJ1-2,TRBV14,-
CASSDLLAGDPYEQYF,TGTGCCAGCAGTGACCTACTAGCGGGAGATCCCTACGAGCAGTACTTC,-,TRBJ2-7,TRBV6-2/TRBV6-3,TRBD2
CASSPARVMGQPQHF,TGTGCCAGCTCACCGGCCAGGGTAATGGGTCAGCCCCAGCATTTT,-,TRBJ1-5,TRBV18,-
CASRGGNTEAFF,TGTGCCAGTAGGGGCGGGAACACTGAAGCTTTCTTT,-,TRBJ1-1,TRBV19,-
CASSSPPGQTLSGNYGYTF,TGTGCCAGCAGCTCACCCCCGGGACAGACCCTTTCGGGTAACTATGGCTACACCTTC,-,TRBJ1-2,TRBV7-9,TRBD1
CASSSPGPNTGELFF,TGCGCCAGCAGCTCACCGGGACCCAACACCGGGGAGCTGTTTTTT,-,TRBJ2-2,TRBV5-1,-
CASTPLKTGNTEAFF,TGTGCCAGCACTCCTCTCAAGACAGGGAACACTGAAGCTTTCTTT,-,TRBJ1-1,TRBV27,-
CAISEVGAGANVLTF,TGTGCCATCAGTGAAGTGGGGGCTGGGGCCAACGTCCTGACTTTC,once,TRBJ2-6,TRBV10-3,-
CASSRDGANYGYTF,TGTGCCAGCAGCCGGGACGGTGCTAACTATGGCTACACCTTC,-,TRBJ1-2,TRBV5-6,-
CASSPSGSEQYF,TGCGCCAGCAGTCCTAGCGGGTCCGAGCAGTACTTC,-,TRBJ2-7,TRBV10-1,TRBD2
CASSLNLGLSDTQYF,TGTGCCAGCAGTTTAAACCTCGGTTTATCGGATACGCAGTATTTT,-,TRBJ2-3,TRBV28,-
CASSQTSAQYF,TGTGCCAGCAGTCAGACTAGTGCGCAGTATTTT,-,TRBJ2-3,TRBV2,-
CASSLGTSGNNEQFF,TGTGCCAGCAGCTTAGGTACTAGCGGAAACAATGAGCAGTTCTTC,-,TRBJ2-1,TRBV11-2,TRBD2
CASSVTSTVYEQYF,TGTGCCAGCAGTGTGACATCGACAGTTTACGAGCAGTACTTC,-,TRBJ2-7,TRBV28,-
CASTQRDRGYEQYF,TGCGCCAGCACCCAACGGGACAGGGGCTACGAGCAGTACTTC,-,TRBJ2-7,TRBV5-1,TRBD1
CASSSLPGLGFHNEQFF,TGTGCCAGCAGCTCTCTACCGGGACTAGGTTTCCACAATGAGCAGTTCTTC,once,TRBJ2-1,TRBV5-8,TRBD2
CASSFPGVANEQFF,TGTGCCAGCAGCTTCCCCGGGGTAGCCAATGAGCAGTTCTTC,once,TRBJ2-1,TRBV11-2,-
CASSPRNGRADEQYF,TGTGCCAGCTCACCACGGAACGGGAGGGCCGACGAGCAGTACTTC,-,TRBJ2-7,TRBV18,TRBD2
CATTAGTVPYEQYF,TGTGCCACCACCGCCGGGACAGTCCCCTACGAGCAGTACTTC,-,TRBJ2-7,TRBV24-1,TRBD1
CASSDGQGWTF,TGCGCCAGCAGTGACGGACAGGGCTGGACCTTC,-,TRBJ1-2,TRBV10-1,TRBD1
CASRGGSSPDTQYF,TGTGCCAGCAGGGGCGGGAGTTCCCCAGATACGCAGTATTTT,-,TRBJ2-3,TRBV2,TRBD2
CASSVGGLSRTSTDTQYF,TGTGCCAGCAGCGTAGGGGGGTTGAGCCGCACTAGCACAGATACGCAGTATTTT,-,TRBJ2-3,TRBV9,-
CASSHWDEQYF,TGTGCCAGCAGCCACTGGGACGAGCAGTACTTC,-,TRBJ2-7,TRBV3-1/TRBV3-2,-
CASSLETSGAGGYTF,TGTGCCAGCAGCTTAGAAACCTCAGGGGCAGGCGGCTACACCTTC,-,TRBJ1-2,TRBV7-9,-
CSAASGSSDTQYF,TGCAGCGCAGCTTCCGGGAGTTCAGATACGCAGTATTTT,-,TRBJ2-3,TRBV29-1,-
CASSPTSRTDTQYF,TGCGCCAGCAGCCCGACATCGCGCACAGATACGCAGTATTTT,-,TRBJ2-3,TRBV5-1,-
CASRWTGNNSPLHF,TGTGCCAGCAGGTGGACAGGGAATAATTCACCCCTCCACTTT,-,TRBJ1-6,TRBV6-5,TRBD1
CASSYRQTNQPQHF,TGTGCCAGCAGTTACCGACAGACCAATCAGCCCCAGCATTTT,few,TRBJ1-5,TRBV6-2/TRBV6-3,-
CASTPLLRLAGSYEQYF,TGTGCAAGTACTCCGCTCTTGAGACTAGCGGGATCCTACGAGCAGTACTTC,once,TRBJ2-7,TRBV12-2,-
CAWSDSSYEQYF,TGTGCCTGGAGTGATAGCTCCTACGAGCAGTACTTC,-,TRBJ2-7,TRBV30,-
CAPGIHNNEQFF,TGTGCCCCGGGGATTCATAACAATGAGCAGTTCTTC,-,TRBJ2-1,TRBV3-1/TRBV3-2,-
CAWTSREVYNEQFF,TGTGCCTGGACGAGCCGGGAGGTTTACAATGAGCAGTTCTTC,medium-sized,TRBJ2-1,TRBV30,TRBD2
CASSPRGQNTDTQYF,TGTGCCAGCAGCCCCCGGGGACAGAACACAGATACGCAGTATTTT,-,TRBJ2-3,TRBV7-3,TRBD1
CASSQDWDSSYNEQFF,TGCGCCAGCAGCCAAGACTGGGACAGCTCCTACAATGAGCAGTTCTTC,few,TRBJ2-1,TRBV4-3,TRBD1
CASSQGSEGPLHF,TGTGCCAGCAGCCAAGGCTCGGAAGGGCCCCTCCACTTT,-,TRBJ1-6,TRBV3-1/TRBV3-2,-
CASSFNGNTEAFF,TGCGCCAGCAGCTTTAATGGGAACACTGAAGCTTTCTTT,-,TRBJ1-1,TRBV5-1,-
CASMKTGLDTEAFF,TGTGCCAGCATGAAAACAGGGTTGGACACTGAAGCTTTCTTT,-,TRBJ1-1,TRBV3-1/TRBV3-2,-
CASSQSGGWDYGYTF,TGCGCCAGCAGTCAATCGGGAGGGTGGGACTATGGCTACACCTTC,-,TRBJ1-2,TRBV23-1,-
CASSLAVSGGEQFF,TGTGCCAGCAGCTTAGCGGTGTCGGGCGGTGAGCAGTTCTTC,-,TRBJ2-1,TRBV11-2,-
CASRLVSGGYTF,TGTGCCAGCAGGCTTGTATCAGGAGGCTACACCTTC,once,TRBJ1-2,TRBV5-5,-
CAWSEDSYNSPLHF,TGTGCCTGGAGTGAAGACAGTTATAATTCACCCCTCCACTTT,-,TRBJ1-6,TRBV30,-
CASSPRTVNEQFF,TGTGCCAGCAGCCCCCGGACAGTTAATGAGCAGTTCTTC,once,TRBJ2-1,TRBV7-9,-
CASSQLRDAGVWHDEQFF,TGTGCCAGCAGCCAACTCCGGGACGCGGGAGTGTGGCATGATGAGCAGTTCTTC,-,TRBJ2-1,TRBV3-1/TRBV3-2,TRBD2
CASSRQGTEAFF,TGTGCCAGCAGCAGACAGGGCACTGAAGCTTTCTTT,-,TRBJ1-1,TRBV5-4,TRBD1
CASSTRLAGWGSYNEQFF,TGTGCCAGCAGCACGCGACTAGCGGGATGGGGCTCCTACAATGAGCAGTTCTTC,-,TRBJ2-1,TRBV9,TRBD2
CASREGRGYNSPLHF,TGTGCCAGCAGAGAGGGGCGCGGGTATAATTCACCCCTCCACTTT,-,TRBJ1-6,TRBV6-5,-
CASSSRTGDSPLHF,TGCGCCAGCAGCTCTCGGACAGGGGATTCACCCCTCCACTTT,-,TRBJ1-6,TRBV5-1,TRBD1
CASSIVEFGNQPQHF,TGTGCCAGTAGTATAGTTGAATTTGGCAATCAGCCCCAGCATTTT,once,TRBJ1-5,TRBV19,-
CASTPVVRLNTEAFF,TGTGCCAGCACCCCGGTGGTTCGGTTGAACACTGAAGCTTTCTTT,-,TRBJ1-1,TRBV28,-
CASRGGSATTGELFF,TGCGCCAGCAGGGGGGGTAGCGCCACCACCGGGGAGCTGTTTTTT,-,TRBJ2-2,TRBV5-1,-
CASIRETQETQYF,TGTGCCAGCATCAGAGAGACCCAAGAGACCCAGTACTTC,few,TRBJ2-5,TRBV2,-
CASSEAGTGVGEQYF,TGTGCCAGCAGTGAAGCCGGGACAGGGGTGGGGGAGCAGTACTTC,-,TRBJ2-7,TRBV2,TRBD1
CASSLRSGTSGTGADTQYF,TGTGCCAGCAGCTTAAGATCAGGGACTAGCGGGACAGGGGCAGATACGCAGTATTTT,-,TRBJ2-3,TRBV7-3,TRBD2
CSVEVGWRGPREQYF,TGCAGCGTTGAAGTCGGATGGAGGGGCCCTAGGGAGCAGTACTTC,once,TRBJ2-7,TRBV29-1,-
CSVELGPLDTEAFF,TGCAGCGTTGAACTGGGCCCCCTCGACACTGAAGCTTTCTTT,-,TRBJ1-1,TRBV29-1,-